This is a list of T cell receptor beta chains from one sample in a study of OX40 agonist ivuxolimab in advanced cancers. Clones were read by immunoSEQ multiplex PCR, and TCRdb kept only the in-frame ones, dropping some. In the table there are approximately 10,000 clones, 86% of which are singletons. Sequenced material: CD4+ or CD8+ T cells sorted from blood, taken in a trial of the OX40 agonist ivuxolimab. The receptors originated from an adult with an advanced solid tumor such as melanoma, head and neck, liver or kidney cancer. The CDR3 runs from the conserved cysteine through the conserved F or W. D genes are given only for firm matches. The size field is filled for only some rows; it gives once, few, many or a size class.

TRBJ2-3 . TRBD2 TRBV9 CASTLAGGPEDTQYF TGTGCCAGCACCCTAGCGGGAGGGCCTGAAGATACGCAGTATTTT
TRBJ2-3 . TRBD2 TRBV27 CASSGIAGLDTQYF TGTGCCAGCAGTGGTATAGCGGGATTAGATACGCAGTATTTT
TRBJ2-7 . . TRBV5-6 CASSLGGSSYEQYF TGTGCCAGCAGCTTAGGCGGATCCTCCTACGAGCAGTACTTC
TRBJ2-3 . TRBD1 TRBV19 CASSIMGGQGFTTDTQYF TGTGCCAGTAGTATAATGGGGGGACAGGGTTTCACCACAGATACGCAGTATTTT
TRBJ1-2 . . TRBV2 CASSEATDDYGYTF TGTGCCAGCAGTGAAGCTACAGACGACTATGGCTACACCTTC
TRBJ2-7 . . TRBV11-2 CASSPGRVGEQYF TGTGCCAGCAGCCCCGGCAGGGTGGGCGAGCAGTACTTC
TRBJ2-1 . TRBD1 TRBV27 CASSLWTGLSYNEQFF TGTGCCAGCAGTTTATGGACAGGTCTCTCCTACAATGAGCAGTTCTTC
TRBJ1-1 . TRBD1 TRBV11-2 CASSLRGTDFTNTEAFF TGTGCCAGCAGCTTAAGGGGGACAGACTTTACGAACACTGAAGCTTTCTTT
TRBJ1-2 . . TRBV6-5 CATLVGIGGYTF TGTGCCACCTTGGTAGGAATAGGGGGCTACACCTTC
TRBJ2-2 . TRBD2 TRBV29-1 CSVEMTSENTGELFF TGCAGCGTTGAAATGACTAGCGAGAACACCGGGGAGCTGTTTTTT
TRBJ2-1 . . TRBV19 CASSIVPLEQFF TGTGCCAGTAGTATAGTACCGCTTGAGCAGTTCTTC
TRBJ2-5 . . TRBV29-1 CSVEDLGGAPQETQYF TGCAGCGTTGAAGATTTGGGCGGCGCCCCCCAAGAGACCCAGTACTTC
TRBJ2-3 . . TRBV28 CASTRNDIRRTQYF TGTGCCAGCACCAGGAACGATATTAGACGTACGCAGTATTTT
TRBJ2-7 . TRBD2 TRBV5-1 CARSAGRGGSGTGAREQYF TGCGCCCGCAGCGCCGGCCGGGGGGGGTCCGGGACGGGGGCCCGCGAGCAGTACTTC
TRBJ2-7 . TRBD2 TRBV27 CASSWGTSGYEQYF TGTGCCAGCAGTTGGGGGACTAGCGGCTACGAGCAGTACTTC
TRBJ2-2 . . TRBV19 CASMMQVNTGELFF TGTGCCAGTATGATGCAGGTTAACACCGGGGAGCTGTTTTTT
TRBJ2-7 . TRBD2 TRBV5-1 CASSLGPAGNYEQYF TGCGCCAGCAGCTTGGGTCCAGCGGGAAACTACGAGCAGTACTTC
TRBJ2-7 . . TRBV15 CATSPERTSYEQYF TGTGCCACCAGCCCGGAGCGGACCTCCTACGAGCAGTACTTC
TRBJ2-2 . . TRBV9 CASSVAHENTGELFF TGTGCCAGCAGCGTAGCCCACGAGAACACCGGGGAGCTGTTTTTT
TRBJ2-7 . . TRBV28 CASSLARGAEQYF TGTGCCAGCAGTTTGGCTAGAGGAGCCGAGCAGTACTTC
TRBJ2-5 . . TRBV2 CASSEVGVETQYF TGTGCCAGCAGTGAAGTAGGTGTGGAGACCCAGTACTTC
TRBJ2-3 . . TRBV4-1 CASSQDLGQDYTDTQYF TGCGCCAGCAGCCAAGATCTGGGCCAGGATTACACAGATACGCAGTATTTT
TRBJ1-2 . . TRBV6-1 CASSELGPAGDGYTF TGTGCCAGCAGTGAATTGGGGCCGGCGGGGGATGGCTACACCTTC
TRBJ2-5 . . TRBV2 CASSDEGGRGETQYF TGTGCCAGCAGTGACGAGGGCGGGCGGGGAGAGACCCAGTACTTC
TRBJ2-5 . TRBD1 TRBV7-6 CASSPRTGWETQYF TGTGCCAGCAGCCCGAGGACAGGGTGGGAGACCCAGTACTTC
TRBJ2-2 once TRBD2 TRBV27 CASSLMPSGSTGELFF TGTGCCAGCAGTTTAATGCCTAGCGGGAGTACCGGGGAGCTGTTTTTT
TRBJ2-5 . . TRBV6-1 CASSARLMRDPGETQYF TGTGCCAGCAGTGCGCGCCTGATGAGGGACCCCGGAGAGACCCAGTACTTC
TRBJ1-2 . . TRBV30 CAWVDGIKSYGYTF TGTGCCTGGGTGGACGGGATAAAATCCTATGGCTACACCTTC
TRBJ1-1 . . TRBV5-1 CASSFPENTEAFF TGCGCCAGCAGCTTCCCAGAAAACACTGAAGCTTTCTTT
TRBJ2-6 . . TRBV9 CASSLSSGANVLTF TGTGCCAGCAGCTTGAGCTCTGGGGCCAACGTCCTGACTTTC
TRBJ1-4 . . TRBV19 CASSMSVGAANEKLFF TGTGCCAGTAGTATGTCCGTAGGGGCCGCTAATGAAAAACTGTTTTTT
TRBJ1-4 . . TRBV6-6 CASSPFKGGDEKLFF TGTGCCAGCAGCCCCTTTAAGGGGGGGGATGAAAAACTGTTTTTT
TRBJ2-3 . . TRBV4-2 CASSQEKQGLADTQYF TGTGCCAGCAGCCAGGAAAAACAAGGTCTCGCAGATACGCAGTATTTT
TRBJ2-2 . . TRBV7-9 CASSYYTGELFF TGTGCCAGCAGCTACTACACCGGGGAGCTGTTTTTT
TRBJ1-3 . . TRBV9 CASSVDPGTGNTIYF TGTGCCAGCAGCGTAGATCCGGGGACGGGAAACACCATATATTTT
TRBJ2-3 . TRBD2 TRBV6-4 CASSPSGLGGTDTQYF TGTGCCAGCAGTCCTAGCGGGCTGGGTGGCACAGATACGCAGTATTTT
TRBJ2-7 . TRBD2 TRBV5-1 CASSFPAGGNEQYF TGCGCCAGCAGCTTCCCAGCGGGAGGTAACGAGCAGTACTTC
TRBJ2-1 . TRBD2 TRBV15 CATSRVGLAGAIYNEQFF TGTGCCACCAGCAGAGTAGGGCTAGCGGGAGCAATCTACAATGAGCAGTTCTTC
TRBJ2-7 . TRBD2 TRBV4-1 CASSSLAGAYEQYF TGCGCCAGCAGTAGCCTAGCGGGGGCCTACGAGCAGTACTTC
TRBJ1-2 . . TRBV13 CASSLAGSYGYTF TGTGCCAGCAGCTTGGCAGGGTCCTATGGCTACACCTTC
TRBJ2-2 . . TRBV7-9 CASSFPADAVNTGELFF TGTGCCAGCAGCTTTCCCGCGGACGCGGTAAACACCGGGGAGCTGTTTTTT
TRBJ2-1 . . TRBV9 CASSVAYRGGEQFF TGTGCCAGCAGCGTAGCCTACAGAGGGGGGGAGCAGTTCTTC
TRBJ1-4 . . TRBV9 CASSAWGGRDEKLFF TGTGCCAGCAGCGCTTGGGGGGGCCGGGACGAAAAACTGTTTTTT
TRBJ2-7 . . TRBV19 CASSIRRTATYEQYF TGTGCCAGTAGTATACGCCGGACAGCTACCTACGAGCAGTACTTC
TRBJ2-7 . TRBD2 TRBV5-1 CASSPGLAGYEQYF TGCGCCAGCAGCCCGGGACTAGCGGGCTACGAGCAGTACTTC
TRBJ2-2 . . TRBV25-1 CASSGRGSAGELFF TGTGCCAGCAGTGGTCGAGGGAGCGCCGGGGAGCTGTTTTTT
TRBJ2-4 . . TRBV4-1 CASSQGSGGQAKNIQYF TGCGCCAGCAGCCAAGGTTCCGGCGGCCAAGCCAAAAACATTCAGTACTTC
TRBJ1-2 few . TRBV7-9 CASSLGVEGYTF TGTGCCAGCAGCTTAGGGGTTGAGGGCTACACCTTC
TRBJ1-2 . . TRBV5-6 CASSFDSTFNYGYTF TGTGCCAGCAGCTTCGACAGCACCTTTAACTATGGCTACACCTTC
TRBJ2-5 . TRBD2 TRBV11-3 CASSLPRGLAGSQETQYF TGTGCCAGCAGCTTACCACGGGGTCTAGCGGGTTCCCAAGAGACCCAGTACTTC
TRBJ2-2 . . TRBV30 CAWSVRETGIHTGELFF TGTGCCTGGAGTGTACGGGAGACAGGGATTCACACCGGGGAGCTGTTTTTT
TRBJ1-6 . . TRBV18 CASSPERAGNSPLHF TGTGCCAGCTCACCGGAGAGGGCGGGTAATTCACCCCTCCACTTT
TRBJ2-7 . TRBD2 TRBV7-6 CASSQREGLSEQYF TGTGCCAGCAGCCAGCGGGAGGGCCTTTCCGAGCAGTACTTC
TRBJ2-5 . TRBD1 TRBV5-1 CASSLSGQVSETQYF TGCGCCAGCAGCTTATCGGGACAGGTTAGCGAGACCCAGTACTTC
TRBJ1-1 . . TRBV28 CASSFPSRGGNTEAFF TGTGCCAGCAGTTTCCCCTCGAGGGGGGGTAACACTGAAGCTTTCTTT
TRBJ2-7 . . TRBV28 CASSDPPDNYYEQYF TGTGCCAGCAGTGACCCTCCCGACAACTATTACGAGCAGTACTTC
TRBJ2-7 . . TRBV28 CASSLLGNEQYF TGTGCCAGCAGCCTATTAGGCAACGAGCAGTACTTC
TRBJ2-1 . TRBD2 TRBV7-9 CASSLGLADYNEQFF TGTGCCAGCAGCCTGGGACTAGCGGACTACAATGAGCAGTTCTTC
TRBJ2-1 . . TRBV19 CASSVETDTRGGYNEQFF TGTGCCAGTAGTGTCGAGACAGACACTAGAGGCGGTTACAATGAGCAGTTCTTC